This T cell receptor (beta chain) is from a study of shared clonotypes between healthy human individuals. Study conclusions and caveats: About 5% was the fraction of naive CD4 clonotypes found shared across a few donors.

CD4+ cells were split into CD45RA+ naive and CD45RA-negative memory subsets. Each subset's genomic DNA was split evenly across several immunoSEQ plates. This table comes from immunoSEQ multiplex PCR, and its TCRdb copy is limited to in-frame clones, with some not included. The data hold more than 550,000 clones, with around 77% observed a single time. About this clone itself: The antigen remains undetermined.

The CDR3 extends over 13 amino acids. Per germline, CDR1 SQVTM and CDR2 ANQGSEA. Unmatched junction bases numbered 8, after V lost 6 bases and J lost 4 bases. The source material was memory CD4+ T cells sorted from blood. Specified subset: CD45RA-negative fraction. The V gene is TRBV29-1, the J gene TRBJ2-7, with 8 bases fitting TRBD1. This clonotype originated in a woman aged 25-40 years in good health. CDR3 in DNA: TGCAGCGTGACTTGGCAGGGGGCTTACGAGCAGTACTTC. This translates into CSVTWQGAYEQYF.